Described below is a single T cell receptor beta chain sequence and its context. Antigen: not known. These data originate in a study of T cell responses to AZD1222 COVID-19 vaccine. Across the study: Pooling covered second doses at about 4 or about 12 weeks.

The protocol was immunoSEQ multiplex PCR, while the TCRdb copy is restricted to in-frame clones and leaves out a portion. The profile shows approximately 100,000 clones, about 86% of them singletons. The CDR3 has 15 amino acids. The germline gives CDR1 SQVTM, CDR2 ANQGSEA. Trimming cost V 6 bases and J 1 base, with 18 bases left between them. The study, taken as a whole, reports: Recipients of two AZD1222 doses showed rising Spike-specific TCR breadth and depth. All repertoire sampling was performed exclusively after the peak T cell response.

The starting material was peripheral blood, obtained on day 0 of AZD1222 vaccination. The TCR sequence derives from an adult in good health. The chain uses TRBV29-1 and TRBJ1-1; D gene ambiguous. CDR3 in DNA: TGCAGCGTGAGGCCTGTAGGGCCCAGGAACACTGAAGCTTTCTTT. Residues: CSVRPVGPRNTEAFF.